This TCR beta chain was sequenced in a study of CD8+ T cells in alopecia areata. Notes on the study in general: Compared with normal scalp, lesional scalp had higher clonality and more expanded CD8+ clones. In scalp samples, resident alphabeta T cells of normal skin are also sequenced.

Turning to this clone: The antigen remains unidentified.

Separation by sorting yielded CD4+ and CD8+ T cells from PBMCs. Extracted from the samples, RNA was reverse transcribed into cDNA to serve as the sequencing template. Profiled with immunoSEQ multiplex PCR; TCRdb holds only in-frame clones, not every one. Here the sample spans around 100,000 clones, approximately 58% being singletons. Sequencing was performed on CD4+ T cells sorted from blood. The clonotype was recovered from a human donor in good health.

CDR3 DNA sequence: TGTGCCAGCTCACCGGACAGGGGGCCCTACGAGCAGTACTTC. Amino acid sequence: CASSPDRGPYEQYF. The V and J genes are TRBV18 and TRBJ2-7, with 11 bases aligning to TRBD1. V dropped 3 bases and J dropped 2; count of bases not matched to a gene: 0. CDR3 length equals 14 residues. CDR1 is KGHSH and CDR2 is LQKENI in the germline V gene.